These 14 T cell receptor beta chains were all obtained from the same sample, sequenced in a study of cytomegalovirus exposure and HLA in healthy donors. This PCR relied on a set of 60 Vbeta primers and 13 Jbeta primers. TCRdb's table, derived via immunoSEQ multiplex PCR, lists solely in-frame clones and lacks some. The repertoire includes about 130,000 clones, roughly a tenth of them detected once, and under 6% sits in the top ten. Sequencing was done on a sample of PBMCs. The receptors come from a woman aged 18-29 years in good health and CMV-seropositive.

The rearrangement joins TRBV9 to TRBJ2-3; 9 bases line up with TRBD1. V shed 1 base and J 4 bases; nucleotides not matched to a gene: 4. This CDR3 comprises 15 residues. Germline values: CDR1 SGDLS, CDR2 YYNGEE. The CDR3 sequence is CASSVRDRVSDTQYF. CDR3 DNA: TGTGCCAGCAGCGTAAGGGACAGGGTTTCAGATACGCAGTATTTT.

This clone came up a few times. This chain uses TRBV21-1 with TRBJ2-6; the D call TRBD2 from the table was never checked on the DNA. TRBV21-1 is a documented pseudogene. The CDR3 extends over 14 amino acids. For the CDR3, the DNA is TGTGCCAGTCCGTTCCCCCCCGGGGCCAACGTCCTGACTTTC. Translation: CASPFPPGANVLTF.

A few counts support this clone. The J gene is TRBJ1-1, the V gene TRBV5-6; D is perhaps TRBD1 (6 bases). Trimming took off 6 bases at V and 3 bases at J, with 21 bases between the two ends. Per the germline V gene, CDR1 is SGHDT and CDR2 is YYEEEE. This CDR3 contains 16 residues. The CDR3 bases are TGTGCCAGCAACCCAAGACAGGACCAATGGTACACTGAAGCTTTCTTT. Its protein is CASNPRQDQWYTEAFF.

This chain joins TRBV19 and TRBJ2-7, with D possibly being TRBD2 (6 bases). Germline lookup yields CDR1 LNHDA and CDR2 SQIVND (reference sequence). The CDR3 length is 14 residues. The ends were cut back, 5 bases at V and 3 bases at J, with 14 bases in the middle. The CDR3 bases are TGTGCCAGTAGTGGAGGGAAGCTTTTCTACGAGCAGTACTTC. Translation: CASSGGKLFYEQYF.

The CDR3: CAIRGDRNFEAFF. For the CDR3, the DNA is TGTGCCATCAGGGGGGACAGAAATTTCGAAGCTTTCTTT. This rearrangement joins TRBV10-3 to TRBJ1-1, with 7 bases fitting TRBD1. In germline, CDR1 is ENHRY, CDR2 SYGVKD. This CDR3 contains 13 residues. V trimming: 6 bases; J trimming: 8 bases; junction bases outside the gene matches: 9.

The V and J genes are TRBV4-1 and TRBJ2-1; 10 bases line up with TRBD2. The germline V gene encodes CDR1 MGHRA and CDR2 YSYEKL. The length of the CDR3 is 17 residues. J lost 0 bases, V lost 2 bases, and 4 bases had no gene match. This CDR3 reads CASSQLPSGSSYNEQFF. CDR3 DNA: TGCGCCAGCAGCCAACTACCTAGCGGGAGCTCCTACAATGAGCAGTTCTTC.

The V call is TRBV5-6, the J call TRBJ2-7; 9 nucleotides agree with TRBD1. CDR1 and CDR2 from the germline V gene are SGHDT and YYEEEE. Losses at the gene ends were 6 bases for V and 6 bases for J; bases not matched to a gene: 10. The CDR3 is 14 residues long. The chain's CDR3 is CASNIPGTGSEQYF. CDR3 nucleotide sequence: TGTGCCAGCAACATCCCCGGGACAGGGTCCGAGCAGTACTTC.

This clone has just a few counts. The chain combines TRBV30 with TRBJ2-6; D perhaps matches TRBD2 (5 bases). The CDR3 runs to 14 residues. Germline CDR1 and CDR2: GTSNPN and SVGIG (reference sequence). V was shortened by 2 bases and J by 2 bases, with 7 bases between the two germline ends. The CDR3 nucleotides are TGTGCCTGGAGTACGGGGACTGGGGCCAACGTCCTGACTTTC. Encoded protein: CAWSTGTGANVLTF.

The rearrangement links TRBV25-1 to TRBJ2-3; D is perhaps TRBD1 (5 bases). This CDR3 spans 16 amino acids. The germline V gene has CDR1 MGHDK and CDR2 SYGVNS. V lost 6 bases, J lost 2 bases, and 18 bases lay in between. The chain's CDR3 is CASSELTDGATDTQYF. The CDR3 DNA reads TGTGCCAGCAGCGAACTAACTGATGGGGCCACAGATACGCAGTATTTT.

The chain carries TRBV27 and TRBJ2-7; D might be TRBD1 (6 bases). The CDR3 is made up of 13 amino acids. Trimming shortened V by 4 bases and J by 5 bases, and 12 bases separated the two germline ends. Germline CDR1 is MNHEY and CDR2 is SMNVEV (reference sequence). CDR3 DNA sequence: TGTGCCAGCAGTTCTAAAGGACAGAACGAGCAGTACTTC. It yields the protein CASSSKGQNEQYF.

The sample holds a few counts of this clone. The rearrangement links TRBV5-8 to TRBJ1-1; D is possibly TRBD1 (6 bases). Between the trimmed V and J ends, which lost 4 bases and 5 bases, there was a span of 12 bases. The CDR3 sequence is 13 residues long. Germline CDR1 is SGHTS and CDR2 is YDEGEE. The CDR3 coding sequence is TGTGCCAGCAGCCACAGGGAGGGGACTGAAGCTTTCTTT. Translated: CASSHREGTEAFF. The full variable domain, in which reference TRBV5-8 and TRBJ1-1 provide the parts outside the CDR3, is EAGVTQSPTHLIKTRGQQATLRCSPISGHTSVYWYQQALGLGLQFLLWYDEGEERNRGNFPPRFSGRQFPNYSSELNVNALELEDSALYLCASSHREGTEAFFGQGTRLTVV.

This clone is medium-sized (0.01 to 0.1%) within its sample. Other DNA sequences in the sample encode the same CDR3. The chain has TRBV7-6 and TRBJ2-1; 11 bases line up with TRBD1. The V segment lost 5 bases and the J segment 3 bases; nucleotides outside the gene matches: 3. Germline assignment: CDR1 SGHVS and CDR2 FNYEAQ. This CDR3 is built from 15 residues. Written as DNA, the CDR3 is TGTGCCAGCAGCCTGGGACAGGGGGACTACAATGAGCAGTTCTTC. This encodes CASSLGQGDYNEQFF.

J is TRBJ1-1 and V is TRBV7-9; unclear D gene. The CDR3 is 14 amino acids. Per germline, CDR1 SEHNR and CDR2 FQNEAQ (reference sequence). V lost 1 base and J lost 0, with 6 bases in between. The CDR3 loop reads CASSLGDLNTEAFF. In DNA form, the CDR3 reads TGTGCCAGCAGCTTAGGCGACTTGAACACTGAAGCTTTCTTT.

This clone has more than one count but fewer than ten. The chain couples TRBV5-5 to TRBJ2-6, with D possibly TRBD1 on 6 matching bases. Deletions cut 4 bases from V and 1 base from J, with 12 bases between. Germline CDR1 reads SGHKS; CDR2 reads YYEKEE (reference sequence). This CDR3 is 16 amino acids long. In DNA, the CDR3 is TGTGCCAGCAGCCAAGATACAGGGTCTGGGGCCAACGTCCTGACTTTC. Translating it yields CASSQDTGSGANVLTF.